This is a list of T cell receptor beta chains from one sample in a study of shared clonotypes between healthy human individuals. Libraries were prepared by immunoSEQ multiplex PCR; TCRdb keeps only in-frame clonotypes and omits some of them. The table records about 2.4 million clones, over 85% of them present only once. Input material: naive CD4+ T cells sorted from blood. The receptors were gathered from a man aged 18 to 29 in good health. Each CDR3 is given with its conserved first and last residue. D genes are given only for firm matches. Clone size is given for some rows only: seen once, a few or many times, or a class if the clone is expanded.

d_gene	v_gene	abundance	j_gene	CDR3nt	CDR3aa
TRBD1	TRBV6-1	NA	TRBJ1-1	TGTGCCAGCAGTGCACCGACAGGGGCGAACACTGAAGCTTTCTTT	CASSAPTGANTEAFF
TRBD2	TRBV7-2	NA	TRBJ2-7	TGTGCCAGCAGCTCTATAGCGGGAGGGCCGGGAGAGCAGTACTTC	CASSSIAGGPGEQYF
NA	TRBV29-1	NA	TRBJ1-1	TGCAGCGTTAGTCAGGGGTGGACTGAAGCTTTCTTT	CSVSQGWTEAFF
TRBD2	TRBV28	NA	TRBJ2-5	TGTGCCAGCAGTTTCGGGGGGACAGAGACCCAGTACTTC	CASSFGGTETQYF
NA	TRBV6-1	NA	TRBJ2-7	TGTGCCAGCGGGAGTTACGAGCAGTACTTC	CASGSYEQYF
NA	TRBV7-8	NA	TRBJ2-1	TGTGCCAGCAGCTTTTTAAGCTCCTACAATGAGCAGTTCTTC	CASSFLSSYNEQFF
NA	TRBV18	NA	TRBJ2-5	TGTGCCAGCTCACCGGGAGCCGAAGAGACCCAGTACTTC	CASSPGAEETQYF
TRBD1	TRBV19	NA	TRBJ1-2	TGTGCCAGTACCGAGGGACAGTACTATGGCTACACCTTC	CASTEGQYYGYTF
TRBD1	TRBV2	once	TRBJ1-4	TGTGCCAGCAGTTATTCGACAGGGGGTGAAAAACTGTTTTTT	CASSYSTGGEKLFF
NA	TRBV30	few	TRBJ1-1	TGTGCCTGGATAGGGCAGGGGACTGAAGCTTTCTTT	CAWIGQGTEAFF
TRBD2	TRBV4-1	NA	TRBJ2-2	TGCGCCAGCAGCCAGATTCATAGCGGGACGAACACCGGGGAGCTGTTTTTT	CASSQIHSGTNTGELFF
NA	TRBV5-1	NA	TRBJ2-3	TGCGCCAGGGATACCGTCTGTGGATACACAGATACGCAGTATTTT	CARDTVCGYTDTQYF
TRBD2	TRBV9	NA	TRBJ2-5	TGTGCCAGCAGCGTAGCTAGCGGGAGTTGGGAGACCCAGTACTTC	CASSVASGSWETQYF
TRBD1	TRBV6-6	NA	TRBJ1-1	TGTGCCAGCAGTCCCGGACAGGGCGGATCCACTGAAGCTTTCTTT	CASSPGQGGSTEAFF
TRBD1	TRBV28	NA	TRBJ1-4	TGTGCCAGCAGTTCTGGACAGGGGGCGCTTCAAAAACTGTTTTTT	CASSSGQGALQKLFF
NA	TRBV5-4	NA	TRBJ1-3	TGTGCCAGCAGCCCGATTGAGGGGACCGGAAACACCATATATTTT	CASSPIEGTGNTIYF
TRBD2	TRBV7-6	NA	TRBJ2-1	TGTGCCAGCAGCTTAGTTGCGGGAGGGGTCTATGAGCAGTTCTTC	CASSLVAGGVYEQFF
NA	TRBV7-8	NA	TRBJ2-7	TGTGCCAGCAGCTTGCATAGGGAGCAGTACTTC	CASSLHREQYF
NA	TRBV16	NA	TRBJ2-3	TGTGCCAGCAGCCAATCAAGAGGGTCGACTCATACGCAGTATTTT	CASSQSRGSTHTQYF
NA	TRBV5-1	NA	TRBJ1-4	TGCGCCAGCAGCCCGGCTGGTCAGTTCAATGAAAAACTGTTTTTT	CASSPAGQFNEKLFF
NA	TRBV25-1	NA	TRBJ1-1	TGTGCCAGCAGTCCAACAGGGTTGAACACTGAAGCTTTCTTT	CASSPTGLNTEAFF
TRBD1	TRBV5-1	NA	TRBJ1-6	TGCGCCAGCAGCCTGGGACAGGGCTATAATTCACCCCTCCACTTT	CASSLGQGYNSPLHF
NA	TRBV7-2	NA	TRBJ1-3	TGTGCCAGTAGGGAGGCTGGAAACACCATATATTTT	CASREAGNTIYF
NA	TRBV6-1	few	TRBJ2-5	TGTGCCAGCAGTGAAGGAGGGTTTAGCGGAGAGACCCAGTACTTC	CASSEGGFSGETQYF
NA	TRBV6-5	NA	TRBJ1-6	TGTGCCAGCAGTTACGCGGGGTATAATTCACCCCTCCACTTT	CASSYAGYNSPLHF
NA	TRBV10-2	NA	TRBJ1-6	TGCGCCAGCAGTGAACCGGAATATAATTCACCCCTCCACTTT	CASSEPEYNSPLHF
NA	TRBV30	NA	TRBJ1-1	TGTGCCTGGACGAGAATAAGGGGATTGAACACTGAAGCTTTCTTT	CAWTRIRGLNTEAFF
NA	TRBV5-4	NA	TRBJ2-2	TGTGCCAGCAGCTTGTTGGGACTTACAACCGGGGAGCTGTTTTTT	CASSLLGLTTGELFF
NA	TRBV30	NA	TRBJ1-2	TGTGCCCGAAGGTGGGAGTATGGCTACACCTTC	CARRWEYGYTF
NA	TRBV5-1	once	TRBJ2-3	TGCGCCAGCAGCCCCTCGGCCCTCACAGATACGCAGTATTTT	CASSPSALTDTQYF
TRBD2	TRBV7-3	NA	TRBJ2-2	TGTGCCAGCAGCCCTAGCGGGGGAGGGACCGGGGAGCTGTTTTTT	CASSPSGGGTGELFF
NA	TRBV5-8	NA	TRBJ2-5	TGTGCCAGCAGCTCTGGGGTCAAGGACCAAGAGACCCAGTACTTC	CASSSGVKDQETQYF
NA	TRBV10-1	NA	TRBJ2-7	TGCGCCAGCAGTGAGTTTGGCAGCTCCTACGAGCAGTACTTC	CASSEFGSSYEQYF
TRBD2	TRBV7-6	NA	TRBJ2-5	TGTGCCAGCAGCTTACAGGGCGGGGGGGCCGTAGAGACCCAGTACTTC	CASSLQGGGAVETQYF
NA	TRBV28	NA	TRBJ2-7	TGTGCCAGCAGTTTCCTTAACGGACAGCCAAATTACGAGCAGTACTTC	CASSFLNGQPNYEQYF
TRBD2	TRBV5-6	once	TRBJ2-7	TGTGCCAGCAGCTTAGTAGCGGGAACCTACGAGCAGTACTTC	CASSLVAGTYEQYF
NA	TRBV10-1	NA	TRBJ2-2	TGCGCCAGCAGTGAGTCGGTGTCCACCGGGGAGCTGTTTTTT	CASSESVSTGELFF
TRBD1	TRBV29-1	once	TRBJ2-7	TGCAGCGTTGAAGACACCGGGACAGGGGACTACGAGCAGTACTTC	CSVEDTGTGDYEQYF
NA	TRBV7-6	NA	TRBJ1-2	TGTGCCAGCAGCTTAGCCGGACGGGGGAGCGGGGACGTTGGCTACACCTTC	CASSLAGRGSGDVGYTF
NA	TRBV6-5	NA	TRBJ1-3	TGTGCCAGCAGTGGAGAAATCTCTGGAAACACCATATATTTT	CASSGEISGNTIYF